The 26 T cell receptor beta chains presented below share a single source sample, sequenced in a study of cytomegalovirus exposure and HLA in healthy donors. Vbeta (60) and Jbeta (13) primers were used in the PCR. Produced via immunoSEQ multiplex PCR; TCRdb's table is partial and in-frame only. The table has 65,000 to 85,000 clones, approximately 79% seen once; the top ten hold 22%. The specimen was PBMCs. Receptors originate from a woman between 40 and 50 years old in good health and CMV-seropositive.

The V and J genes are TRBV5-4 and TRBJ1-3; 8 bases align to TRBD1. Trimming removed 3 bases from V and 2 bases from J; junction bases left unmatched: 1. Looked up from germline, CDR1 is SGHNT and CDR2 is YYREEE (reference sequence). CDR3 length: 14 amino acids. The DNA for the CDR3 is TGTGCCAGCAGCTCGGGACAGGCTGGAAACACCATATATTTT. This codes for CASSSGQAGNTIYF. Together with reference TRBV5-4 and TRBJ1-3, the CDR3 gives the full variable domain: ETGVTQSPTHLIKTRGQQVTLRCSSQSGHNTVSWYQQALGQGPQFIFQYYREEENGRGNFPPRFSGLQFPNYSSELNVNALELDDSALYLCASSSGQAGNTIYFGEGSWLTVV.

This clone occurred a few times. This sequence joins TRBV28 and TRBJ2-6; D is perhaps TRBD2 (6 bases). CDR3 length: 17 amino acids. The germline V gene encodes CDR1 MDHEN and CDR2 SYDVKM. The germline V and J ends were trimmed by 4 bases and 0 bases, with 13 bases remaining between them. CDR3 sequence reads: CASSWGDGGSGANVLTF. The CDR3 DNA follows: TGTGCCAGCAGTTGGGGGGACGGAGGCTCTGGGGCCAACGTCCTGACTTTC.

V is TRBV5-4 and J is TRBJ2-7; D is possibly TRBD2 (6 bases). The CDR3 length is 15 residues. V gave up 4 bases and J gave up 3 bases, with 17 bases separating them. Germline V gene lookup returns CDR1 SGHNT and CDR2 YYREEE (reference sequence). The CDR3 DNA sequence: TGTGCCAGCAGCGGCAGCTCCGGGGGTGGCTACGAGCAGTACTTC. It yields the protein CASSGSSGGGYEQYF. The full variable domain, with the rest looked up from reference TRBV5-4 and TRBJ2-7, is ETGVTQSPTHLIKTRGQQVTLRCSSQSGHNTVSWYQQALGQGPQFIFQYYREEENGRGNFPPRFSGLQFPNYSSELNVNALELDDSALYLCASSGSSGGGYEQYFGPGTRLTVT.

This clone is large by share. V gene TRBV5-6 combines with J gene TRBJ2-5; 7 bases align to TRBD1. The length of the CDR3 is 15 residues. J lost 6 bases, V lost 3 bases, and 11 bases had no gene match. Per the germline V gene, CDR1 is SGHDT and CDR2 is YYEEEE. The CDR3 protein is CASSSGTGALKTQYF. CDR3 nucleotide sequence: TGTGCCAGCAGCTCTGGAACAGGGGCTTTGAAGACCCAGTACTTC.

The CDR3 sequence: CASFPERGSQETQYF. CDR3 nucleotides: TGTGCCAGCTTTCCGGAGCGAGGGTCCCAAGAGACCCAGTACTTC. V and J are TRBV6-5 and TRBJ2-5; TRBD2 is a possible D gene (5 bases). This CDR3 is built from 15 residues. CDR1 and CDR2 from the germline V gene are MNHEY and SVGAGI. The V end was cut by 8 bases, the J end by 1 base, with 17 bases between.

Only a few counts were recorded for this clone. The V gene is TRBV30, the J gene TRBJ2-1; 11 bases map to TRBD2. The CDR3 length is 17 residues. The V gene end was trimmed by 0 bases and the J gene end by 6 bases; junction bases not matched to a gene: 10. Germline CDR1 is GTSNPN and CDR2 is SVGIG (reference sequence). The CDR3 protein is CAWSVLVRLAGGNEQFF. CDR3 coding DNA: TGTGCCTGGAGTGTACTCGTCCGGCTAGCGGGAGGCAATGAGCAGTTCTTC. The full variable domain, its missing parts supplied by reference TRBV30 and TRBJ2-1, is SQTIHQWPATLVQPVGSPLSLECTVEGTSNPNLYWYRQAAGRGLQLLFYSVGIGQISSEVPQNLSASRPQDRQFILSSKKLLLSDSGFYLCAWSVLVRLAGGNEQFFGPGTRLTVL.

This chain connects TRBV7-3 to TRBJ2-7; the match to TRBD2 covers 7 bases. The CDR3 is 13 amino acids. Trimming cost V 5 bases and J 3 bases; bases outside gene matches: 4. The germline V gene encodes CDR1 SGHTA and CDR2 FQGTGA. CDR3 in DNA: TGTGCCAGCAGCCCGGGGGGTTACTACGAGCAGTACTTC. Its translation is CASSPGGYYEQYF.

This chain connects TRBV30 to TRBJ1-2, with D maybe TRBD1 (6 bases). Germline-derived CDR1 and CDR2 are GTSNPN and SVGIG (reference sequence). This CDR3 has 13 amino acids. The ends were cut back, 1 base at V and 7 bases at J, with 13 bases in the middle. The CDR3: CAWSGPTGSGYTF. CDR3 in DNA: TGTGCCTGGAGTGGACCTACAGGGTCTGGCTACACCTTC.

The chain recombines TRBV6-1 with TRBJ2-2; D remains ambiguous. This CDR3 spans 17 amino acids. V lost 6 bases to trimming and J lost 1 base, with 18 bases between them. Germline V lookup: CDR1 MNHNS, CDR2 SASEGT. CDR3 bases: TGTGCCAGCAGCGAACCAGTTTCATACAGGAACACCGGGGAGCTGTTTTTT. It specifies CASSEPVSYRNTGELFF.

The chain combines TRBV28 with TRBJ1-5, with 9 bases matching TRBD1. V was pared by 5 bases and J by 2 bases, with 4 bases of the junction left unmatched. Germline assignment: CDR1 MDHEN and CDR2 SYDVKM. The CDR3 sequence is 15 residues long. CDR3 region: CASSRQGGGNQPQHF. DNA for the CDR3: TGTGCCAGCAGTAGACAGGGGGGTGGCAATCAGCCCCAGCATTTT.

The chain recombines TRBV5-1 with TRBJ2-7; 11 nucleotides align to TRBD2. This CDR3 comprises 15 residues. The trim removed 4 bases at V and 3 bases at J, leaving 6 bases unmatched. Germline CDR1 reads SGHRS; CDR2 reads YFSETQ. Here the CDR3 DNA reads TGCGCCAGCAGCGAAGGGACTAGCGGCATCTACGAGCAGTACTTC. Protein product: CASSEGTSGIYEQYF.

This chain links TRBV7-9 with TRBJ2-7; tentatively, D is TRBD2 (5 bases). Deletions cut 11 bases from V and 3 bases from J, with 17 bases between. In germline, CDR1 is SEHNR, CDR2 FQNEAQ (reference sequence). This CDR3 region has 13 residues. The CDR3 DNA reads TGTGCCGCCACGAGGGCGGGCGGCTACGAGCAGTACTTC. Translating gives CAATRAGGYEQYF.

The chain employs TRBV28 and TRBJ1-2; no firm D call. The V end lost 6 bases, the J end lost 3 bases, and 20 bases lay between the germline ends. The germline gives CDR1 MDHEN, CDR2 SYDVKM. The CDR3 totals 16 residues. CDR3 DNA: TGTGCCAGCAGCCTAACCGGGCCCGGGGAGGACTATGGCTACACCTTC. This gives the protein CASSLTGPGEDYGYTF.

J is TRBJ1-1 and V is TRBV6-5; D is possibly TRBD1 (6 bases). Germline CDR1 reads MNHEY; CDR2 reads SVGAGI. Trimming shortened V by 6 bases and J by 5 bases, and 16 bases separated the two germline ends. The CDR3 is 14 residues long. The CDR3 nucleotides read TGTGCCAGCAGCCAACAGGGCGGGCGGACTGAAGCTTTCTTT. Its protein is CASSQQGGRTEAFF.

CDR3 DNA sequence: TGTGCCAGCACCCTTGAGGTTGCGGGGGCCTACGAGCAGTACTTC. Translated, it gives CASTLEVAGAYEQYF. V is TRBV5-4 and J is TRBJ2-7; TRBD2 matches 7 bases. CDR3 length: 15 amino acids. Germline CDR1 is SGHNT and CDR2 is YYREEE (reference sequence). The junction had 11 bases not matched to a gene; V was cut back by 6 bases and J by 2 bases. Complete variable domain (other parts from reference TRBV5-4 and TRBJ2-7): ETGVTQSPTHLIKTRGQQVTLRCSSQSGHNTVSWYQQALGQGPQFIFQYYREEENGRGNFPPRFSGLQFPNYSSELNVNALELDDSALYLCASTLEVAGAYEQYFGPGTRLTVT.

The chain links TRBV27 to TRBJ2-5; D perhaps matches TRBD1 (6 bases). The V gene lost 4 bases and the J gene lost 2 bases, with 8 bases spanning the gap. CDR1 and CDR2 from the germline V gene are MNHEY and SMNVEV (reference sequence). The CDR3 is made up of 13 amino acids. The CDR3 nucleotides are TGTGCCAGCAGTTCGCAGGGGCAAGAGACCCAGTACTTC. This encodes CASSSQGQETQYF.

The CDR3 sequence: CASSHPGSPLHF. For the CDR3, the DNA is TGTGCCAGCAGCCATCCCGGGTCACCCCTCCACTTT. This chain links TRBV7-2 with TRBJ1-6; unclear D gene. The V and J ends lost 5 bases and 10 bases respectively, with 9 bases between them. CDR1 is SGHTA, CDR2 FQGNSA, per germline. This CDR3 contains 12 residues.

V gene TRBV9 combines with J gene TRBJ2-7; 7 bases align to TRBD2. Germline-derived CDR1 and CDR2 are SGDLS and YYNGEE. The CDR3 has 16 amino acids. J was trimmed by 3 bases and V by 3 bases; bases with no gene match: 12. CDR3 region: CASSGGPARGNYEQYF. Here the CDR3 DNA reads TGTGCCAGCAGCGGGGGACCGGCGCGGGGGAACTACGAGCAGTACTTC.

This clone was found once. This chain uses TRBV30 with TRBJ1-1; 9 bases map to TRBD1. The CDR3 is made up of 13 amino acids. The trim removed 5 bases at V and 5 bases at J, leaving 6 bases unmatched. CDR1 and CDR2 from the germline V gene are GTSNPN and SVGIG (reference sequence). The chain's CDR3 is CAWGLTGGTEAFF. The CDR3 nucleotides read TGTGCCTGGGGATTGACAGGGGGGACTGAAGCTTTCTTT.

This clone has more than one count but fewer than ten. The V call is TRBV27, the J call TRBJ2-3, with a tentative D call TRBD1 (6 bases). With 8 bases removed from V and 2 bases from J, the gap between germline ends came to 14 bases. Per germline, CDR1 MNHEY and CDR2 SMNVEV (reference sequence). The CDR3 is 14 residues long. The CDR3 nucleotides read TGTGCCAGCGGGCACAGGGCCCACACAGATACGCAGTATTTT. Translated: CASGHRAHTDTQYF.

CDR3: CASSARFGTGDNEQFF. In DNA, the CDR3 is TGTGCCAGCAGTGCCCGCTTTGGGACAGGGGACAATGAGCAGTTCTTC. This chain links TRBV2 with TRBJ2-1, with 10 bases fitting TRBD1. This CDR3 has 16 residues. With V trimmed by 4 bases and J by 5 bases, 8 bases remained unmatched. In germline, CDR1 is SNHLY, CDR2 FYNNEI. Complete variable domain (other parts from reference TRBV2 and TRBJ2-1): EPEVTQTPSHQVTQMGQEVILRCVPISNHLYFYWYRQILGQKVEFLVSFYNNEISEKSEIFDDQFSVERPDGSNFTLKIRSTKLEDSAMYFCASSARFGTGDNEQFFGPGTRLTVL.

This clone was detected a few times. The chain uses TRBV7-2 and TRBJ2-5; D might be TRBD2 (6 bases). The ends were cut back, 1 base at V and 4 bases at J, with 13 bases in the middle. This CDR3 is built from 15 residues. The germline V gene encodes CDR1 SGHTA and CDR2 FQGNSA. The chain's CDR3 is CASSLVSRGGETQYF. The CDR3 nucleotides read TGTGCCAGCAGCTTAGTTTCCCGGGGAGGAGAGACCCAGTACTTC. Complete variable domain (other parts from reference TRBV7-2 and TRBJ2-5): GAGVSQSPSNKVTEKGKDVELRCDPISGHTALYWYRQSLGQGLEFLIYFQGNSAPDKSGLPSDRFSAERTGGSVSTLTIQRTQQEDSAVYLCASSLVSRGGETQYFGPGTRLLVL.

The rearrangement joins TRBV6-5 to TRBJ2-1; D is perhaps TRBD2 (6 bases). Germline V CDR1 and CDR2: MNHEY, SVGAGI. Trimming took 8 bases from V and 10 from J, leaving 18 bases between them. The CDR3 is made up of 13 amino acids. The CDR3: CASRGGASGEQFF. The CDR3 DNA follows: TGTGCCAGCCGGGGCGGGGCCTCGGGGGAGCAGTTCTTC.

V and J are TRBV4-1 and TRBJ2-4; D is undetermined. This CDR3 comprises 21 residues. The V and J ends lost 0 bases and 5 bases respectively, with 29 bases between them. CDR1 and CDR2 from the germline V gene are MGHRA and YSYEKL. For the CDR3, the DNA is TGCGCCAGCAGCCAAGAGTTATTTTGGAAAGCAAAAACCCAGGTCCAAAACATTCAGTACTTC. Amino acid sequence: CASSQELFWKAKTQVQNIQYF.

The DNA of the CDR3 is TGTGCCAGCAGTTACGAGGGGGCCAACACCGGGGAGCTGTTTTTT. It specifies CASSYEGANTGELFF. V gene TRBV6-5 combines with J gene TRBJ2-2; 7 nucleotides align to TRBD1. CDR1 MNHEY and CDR2 SVGAGI come from the germline V gene. The V gene end was trimmed by 2 bases and the J gene end by 2 bases; junction bases not matched to a gene: 2. This CDR3 is 15 amino acids long.

This chain uses TRBV10-3 with TRBJ1-2; TRBD1 aligns across 10 bases. J lost 6 bases, V lost 3 bases, and 10 bases had no gene match. Germline loops: CDR1 ENHRY, CDR2 SYGVKD. The CDR3 sequence is 16 residues long. The CDR3 sequence is CAISDFRDRGMDGYTF. The CDR3 DNA follows: TGTGCCATCAGTGATTTCCGGGACAGGGGTATGGATGGCTACACCTTC.